This TCR beta chain appears in the sequencing data of a study of neurological immune-mediated disorders (dated by TCRdb to between 2017 and 2020). Looking at the study overall: Among the 34 multiple sclerosis patients, relapsing-remitting MS was present in some 31 and secondary progressive MS was present in 3. Alongside PBMC samples, the set of some 100 TCR-beta libraries contained longitudinal samples, technical triplicates, and paired CD4+ and CD8+ T-cell subsets that had been sorted. The cohort was made up of 68 subjects, consisting of roughly 15 HAM/TSP patients, some 34 multiple sclerosis patients and around 20 healthy controls. Peripheral blood TCR-beta repertoires from HTLV-I-associated myelopathy (HAM/TSP) patients, multiple sclerosis patients and healthy controls were compared by UMI-based sequencing. On the study overall, not on this receptor specifically: In phylogenetic analysis, the repertoires of 18 of 34 MS patients grouped into a cluster of related CDR3 sequences, which suggests a possible signature at the repertoire level. No association of the MS cluster with clinical or MRI features was observed, and the need for larger cohorts was stated by the authors. No identical CDR3 amino acid sequences were shared among expanded clones across subjects, suggesting private TCR-beta repertoires in all groups. TCR clonal expansion was greatest in HAM/TSP patients and smallest in MS patients, who ranked below even healthy controls.

cDNA was synthesized by template-switch 5'RACE using a primer with a 10-nucleotide random unique molecular identifier that tagged each TCR transcript. Every sequencing run covered 15-18 subjects and yielded more than 200 million TCR-beta sequences. The RNeasy kit was used for extraction of total RNA. Using the KAPA Real-time Library Amplification kit, TCR-beta VDJ regions were amplified with primers for the TCR constant region and the 5'RACE anchor. A first PCR added sample indexes and Illumina adaptors, after which a second PCR increased the library yield. The roughly 650 bp TCR product was size-selected on a 2% E-gel SizeSelection system after Ampure bead purification. Before pooling, library quality was assessed on a Bioanalyzer, concentration was determined with Qubit, and library quantification was performed with the Kapa Library Quantification kit. Paired-end 2 x 150 bp sequencing of the libraries was performed on an Illumina HiSeq 2500. To increase sequence diversity, about 23-30% phiX was spiked into each library pool. In the source study's methods: The UMI-based MiGEC pipeline processed quality-filtered reads and removed over 75% of raw TCR sequences during error correction. VDJ genes were aligned to IMGT germline references, and each clonotype was defined by a unique CDR3 amino acid sequence together with V-J genes. VDJtools evaluated clonal expansion, Shannon diversity and CDR3 relatedness (CalcPairwiseDistances, ClusterSamples); CLCbio workbench built phylogenetic trees. Expanded clones were defined as having at least 8 unique UMIs, based on coefficient-of-variation modelling across technical triplicates. TCRdb reprocessed the public reads (quality trimming at Q25 with fastp, clone calling with MiXCR) and kept in-frame beta chains. Entries are consolidated by CDR3 protein sequence, retaining the most common genes and DNA. These V and J calls derive from TCRdb rather than the authors' analysis. The sample yields around 69,000 distinct CDR3 sequences; 3.4% were counted once. The top ten clonotypes cover approximately 3.7% of the sample.

For the unsorted PBMC libraries, 2 million PBMCs were stored in RNAlater at -80 degrees C until RNA extraction and were used to generate the libraries. Multiple sclerosis patients were enrolled in a US clinical protocol evaluating disease progression by magnetic resonance imaging. Peripheral blood underwent Ficoll-Hypaque density gradient centrifugation to isolate PBMCs, which were then cryopreserved in liquid nitrogen. This clonotype was recorded many times. Its antigen is not yet known. Per-base quality was not reported, and no clone a single base away is much larger than it. This sequence was found in a man between 35 and 55 years old with multiple sclerosis. The sequenced material came from PBMCs.

The base sequence is TGCAGCGTTGCCAGGAGTGAAGCTTTCTTT. Its coded protein is CSVARSEAFF. The receptor chain draws on TRBV29-1 and TRBJ1-1; no D gene call is confident. Deletion took 4 bases off V and 7 bases off J, with a span of 7 bases between the germline ends. From the cysteine through the phenylalanine, the CDR3 covers 10 amino acids. Only CDR3 DNA remains: 30 bases, in frame from the first base. From a lookup of the germline V gene, CDR1 and CDR2 are SQVTM and ANQGSEA.